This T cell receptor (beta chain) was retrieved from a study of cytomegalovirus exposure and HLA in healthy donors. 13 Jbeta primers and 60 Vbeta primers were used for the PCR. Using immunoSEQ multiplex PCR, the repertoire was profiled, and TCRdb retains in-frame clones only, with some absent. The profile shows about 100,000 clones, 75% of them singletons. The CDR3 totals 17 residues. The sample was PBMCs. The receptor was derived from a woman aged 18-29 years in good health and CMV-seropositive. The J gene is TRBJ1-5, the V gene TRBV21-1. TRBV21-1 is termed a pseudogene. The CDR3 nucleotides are TGTGCCAGCAGCAAAGATGGGGGGACGGGGAGCAATCAGCCCCAGCATTTT. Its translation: CASSKDGGTGSNQPQHF.